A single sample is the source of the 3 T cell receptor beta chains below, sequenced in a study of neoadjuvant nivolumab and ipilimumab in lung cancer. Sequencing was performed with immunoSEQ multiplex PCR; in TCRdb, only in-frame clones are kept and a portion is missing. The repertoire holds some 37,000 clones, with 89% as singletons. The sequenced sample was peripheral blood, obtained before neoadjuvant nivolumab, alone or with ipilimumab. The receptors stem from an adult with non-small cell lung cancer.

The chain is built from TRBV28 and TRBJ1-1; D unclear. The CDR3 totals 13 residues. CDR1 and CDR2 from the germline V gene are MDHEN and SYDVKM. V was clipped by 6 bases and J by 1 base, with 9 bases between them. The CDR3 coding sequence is TGTGCCAGCAGCATTTCACAGAACACTGAAGCTTTCTTT. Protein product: CASSISQNTEAFF.

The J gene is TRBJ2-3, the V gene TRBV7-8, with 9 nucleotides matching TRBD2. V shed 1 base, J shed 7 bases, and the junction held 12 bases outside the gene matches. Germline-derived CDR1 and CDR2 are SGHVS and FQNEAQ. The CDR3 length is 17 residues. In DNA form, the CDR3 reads TGTGCCAGCAGCTTAGTAGTAGGACTAGCGTTGGTCAATACGCAGTATTTT. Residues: CASSLVVGLALVNTQYF.

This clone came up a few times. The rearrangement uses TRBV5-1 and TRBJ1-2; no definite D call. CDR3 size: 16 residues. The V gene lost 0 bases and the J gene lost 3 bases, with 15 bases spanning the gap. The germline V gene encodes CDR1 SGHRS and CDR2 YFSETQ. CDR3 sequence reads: CASSLEPSFGDYGYTF. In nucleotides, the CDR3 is TGCGCCAGCAGCTTGGAACCCTCCTTCGGAGACTATGGCTACACCTTC. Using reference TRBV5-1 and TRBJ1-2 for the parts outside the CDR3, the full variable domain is KAGVTQTPRYLIKTRGQQVTLSCSPISGHRSVSWYQQTPGQGLQFLFEYFSETQRNKGNFPGRFSGRQFSNSRSEMNVSTLELGDSALYLCASSLEPSFGDYGYTFGSGTRLTVV.